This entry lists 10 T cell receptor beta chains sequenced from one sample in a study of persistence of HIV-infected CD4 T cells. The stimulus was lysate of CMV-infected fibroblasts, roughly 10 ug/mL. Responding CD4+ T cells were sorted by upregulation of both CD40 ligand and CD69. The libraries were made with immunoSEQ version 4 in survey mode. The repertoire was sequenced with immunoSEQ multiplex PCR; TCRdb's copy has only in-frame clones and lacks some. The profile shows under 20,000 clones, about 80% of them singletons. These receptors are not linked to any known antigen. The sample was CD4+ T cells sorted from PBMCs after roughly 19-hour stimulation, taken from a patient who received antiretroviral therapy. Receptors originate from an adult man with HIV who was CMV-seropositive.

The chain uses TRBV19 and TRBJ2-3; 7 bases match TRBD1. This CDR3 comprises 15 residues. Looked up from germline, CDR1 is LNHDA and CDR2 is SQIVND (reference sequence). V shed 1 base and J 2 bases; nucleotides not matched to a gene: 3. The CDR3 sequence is CASSIATGLTDTQYF. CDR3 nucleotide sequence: TGTGCCAGTAGTATAGCGACAGGGCTCACAGATACGCAGTATTTT.

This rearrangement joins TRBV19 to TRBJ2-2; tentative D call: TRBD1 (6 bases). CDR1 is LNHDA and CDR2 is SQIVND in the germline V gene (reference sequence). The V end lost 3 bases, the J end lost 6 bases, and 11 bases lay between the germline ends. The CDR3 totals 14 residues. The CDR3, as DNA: TGTGCCAGTAGTATCACAGGGAAAGCCGGGGAGCTGTTTTTT. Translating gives CASSITGKAGELFF. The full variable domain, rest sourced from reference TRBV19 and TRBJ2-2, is DGGITQSPKYLFRKEGQNVTLSCEQNLNHDAMYWYRQDPGQGLRLIYYSQIVNDFQKGDIAEGYSVSREKKESFPLTVTSAQKNPTAFYLCASSITGKAGELFFGEGSRLTVL.

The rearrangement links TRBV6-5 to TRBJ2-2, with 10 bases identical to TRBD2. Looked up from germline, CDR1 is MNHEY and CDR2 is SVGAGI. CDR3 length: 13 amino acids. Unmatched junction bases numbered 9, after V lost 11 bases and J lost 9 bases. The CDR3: CAGSGTSVWELFF. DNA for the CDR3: TGTGCCGGTTCCGGGACTAGCGTATGGGAGCTGTTTTTT.

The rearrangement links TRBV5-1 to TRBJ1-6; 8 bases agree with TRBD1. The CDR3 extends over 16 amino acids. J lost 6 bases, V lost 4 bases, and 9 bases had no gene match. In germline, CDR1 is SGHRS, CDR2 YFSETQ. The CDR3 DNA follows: TGCGCCAGCAGCCCGATGGTAGACAGGGGTAATTCACCCCTCCACTTT. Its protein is CASSPMVDRGNSPLHF.

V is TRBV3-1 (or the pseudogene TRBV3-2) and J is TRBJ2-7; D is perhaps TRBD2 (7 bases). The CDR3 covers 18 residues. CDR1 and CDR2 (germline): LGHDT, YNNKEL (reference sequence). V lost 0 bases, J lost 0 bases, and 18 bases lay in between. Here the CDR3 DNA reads TGTGCCAGCAGCCAAGACGGGTACGAGGGGGGGACCTCCTACGAGCAGTACTTC. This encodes CASSQDGYEGGTSYEQYF.

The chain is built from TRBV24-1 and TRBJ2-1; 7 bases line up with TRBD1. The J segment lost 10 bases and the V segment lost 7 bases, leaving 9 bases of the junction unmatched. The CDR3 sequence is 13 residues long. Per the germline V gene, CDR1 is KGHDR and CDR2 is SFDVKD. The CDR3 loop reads CATRDRGLEEQFF. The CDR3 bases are TGTGCCACCAGAGATAGGGGGCTGGAGGAGCAGTTCTTC.

This CDR3 is CASTLNTGELFF. CDR3 in DNA: TGTGCCAGCACCTTGAACACCGGGGAGCTGTTTTTT. The gene calls are TRBV12-3 or TRBV12-4 and TRBJ2-2; D remains ambiguous. The CDR3 is made up of 12 amino acids. V lost 7 bases and J lost 1, with 4 bases in between.

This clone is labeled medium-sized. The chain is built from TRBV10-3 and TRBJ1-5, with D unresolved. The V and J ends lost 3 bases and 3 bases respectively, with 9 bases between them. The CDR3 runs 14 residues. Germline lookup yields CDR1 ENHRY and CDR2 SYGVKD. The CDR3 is CAISETRTNQPQHF. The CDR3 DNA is TGTGCCATCAGTGAAACCCGGACCAATCAGCCCCAGCATTTT.

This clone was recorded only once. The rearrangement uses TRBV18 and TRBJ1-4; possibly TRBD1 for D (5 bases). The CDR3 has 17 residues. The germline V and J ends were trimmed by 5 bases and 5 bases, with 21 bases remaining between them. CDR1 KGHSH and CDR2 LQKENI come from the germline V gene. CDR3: CASSDGGRPAQNEKLFF. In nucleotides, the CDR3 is TGTGCCAGCTCAGACGGGGGACGGCCGGCCCAAAATGAAAAACTGTTTTTT.

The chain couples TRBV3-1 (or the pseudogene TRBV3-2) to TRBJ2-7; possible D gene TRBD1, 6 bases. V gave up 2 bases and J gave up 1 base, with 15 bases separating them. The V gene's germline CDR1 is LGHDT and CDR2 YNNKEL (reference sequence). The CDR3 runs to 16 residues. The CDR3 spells CASSQLDRTHSYEQYF. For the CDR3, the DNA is TGTGCCAGCAGCCAACTCGACAGGACGCATTCCTACGAGCAGTACTTC.